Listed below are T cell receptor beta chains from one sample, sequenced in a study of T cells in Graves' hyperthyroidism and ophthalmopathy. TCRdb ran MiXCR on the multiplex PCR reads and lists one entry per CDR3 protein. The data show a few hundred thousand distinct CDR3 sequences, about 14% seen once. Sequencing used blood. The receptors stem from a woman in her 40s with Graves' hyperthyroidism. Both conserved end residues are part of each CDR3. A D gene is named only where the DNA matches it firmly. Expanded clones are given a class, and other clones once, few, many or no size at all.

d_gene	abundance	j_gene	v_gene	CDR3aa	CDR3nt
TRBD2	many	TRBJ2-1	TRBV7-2	CASSLVHNPGGGNEQFF	TGTGCCAGCAGCTTAGTCCACAACCCGGGAGGAGGCAATGAGCAGTTCTTC
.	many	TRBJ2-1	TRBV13	CASSVGGNEQFF	TGTGCCAGCAGCGTAGGGGGCAATGAGCAGTTCTTC
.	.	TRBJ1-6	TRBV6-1	CASSSGGNSPLHF	TGTGCCAGCAGTTCTGGCGGGAATTCACCCCTCCACTTT
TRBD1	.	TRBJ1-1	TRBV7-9	CASSSSDREMGEAFF	TGTGCCAGCAGCTCTTCCGACAGGGAAATGGGTGAAGCTTTCTTT
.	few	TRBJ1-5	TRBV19	CASSAGMGTAVGNQPQHF	TGTGCCAGTAGTGCAGGTATGGGAACGGCGGTCGGCAATCAGCCCCAGCATTTT
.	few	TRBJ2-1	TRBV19	CASSIEVGYYNEQFF	TGTGCCAGTAGTATAGAGGTCGGGTATTACAATGAGCAGTTCTTC
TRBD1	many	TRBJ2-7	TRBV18	CASSPVDRGRYEQYF	TGTGCCAGCTCACCCGTGGACAGGGGGAGGTACGAGCAGTACTTC
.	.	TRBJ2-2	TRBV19	CASIDTNTGELFF	TGTGCCAGTATAGATACGAACACCGGGGAGCTGTTTTTT
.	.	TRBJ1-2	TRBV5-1	CASSLVTAYGYTF	TGCGCCAGCAGCTTGGTGACAGCCTATGGCTACACCTTC
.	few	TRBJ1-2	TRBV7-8	CASSSTVNYGYTF	TGTGCCAGCAGTTCTACAGTGAACTATGGCTACACCTTC
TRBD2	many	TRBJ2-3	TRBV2	CASSAGGDTQYF	TGTGCCAGCAGTGCGGGGGGAGATACGCAGTATTTT